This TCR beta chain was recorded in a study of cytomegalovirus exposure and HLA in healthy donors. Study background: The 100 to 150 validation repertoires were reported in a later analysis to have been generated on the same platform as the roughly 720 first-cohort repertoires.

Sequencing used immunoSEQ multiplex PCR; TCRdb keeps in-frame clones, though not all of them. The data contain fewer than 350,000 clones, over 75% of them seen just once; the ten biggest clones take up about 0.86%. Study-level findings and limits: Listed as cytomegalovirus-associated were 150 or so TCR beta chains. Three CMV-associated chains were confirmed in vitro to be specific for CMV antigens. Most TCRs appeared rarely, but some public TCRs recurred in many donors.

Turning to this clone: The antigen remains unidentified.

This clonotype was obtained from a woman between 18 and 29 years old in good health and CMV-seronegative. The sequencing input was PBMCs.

The DNA for the CDR3 is TGTGCCAGCAGCTTAGGTTACGGTGATTCACCCCTCCACTTT. Protein: CASSLGYGDSPLHF. The chain joins TRBV11-3 to TRBJ1-6; D ambiguous. V lost 1 base and J lost 8, with 9 bases in between. The CDR3 consists of 14 residues. CDR1 and CDR2 (germline): SGHNT, YENEEA. Full variable domain (outside the CDR3, taken from reference TRBV11-3 and TRBJ1-6): EAGVVQSPRYKIIEKKQPVAFWCNPISGHNTLYWYLQNLGQGPELLIRYENEEAVDDSQLPKDRFSAERLKGVDSTLKIQPAELGDSAVYLCASSLGYGDSPLHFGNGTRLTVT.